This TCR beta chain comes out of a study of blood T cell repertoires in COVID-19. About the research overall: Samples representing acute and convalescent COVID-19 were sourced from the United States, Italy and Spain. T cells, B-cell-depleted T cells, or PBMCs provided the cDNA or gDNA that served as material.

In the authors' workflow: Reference gene primer amplification gave estimated nucleated cell counts. TCRdb's table, derived via immunoSEQ multiplex PCR, lists solely in-frame clones and lacks some. The DNA gave D and trimming, while V, J and clone size come from that table. Of 470,000 or so clones in the sample, about 89% were seen once. This CDR3 comprises 13 residues. The V segment lost 3 bases and the J segment 3 bases; nucleotides outside the gene matches: 1. CDR1 and CDR2 from the germline V gene are SNHLY and FYNNEI. The chain employs TRBV2 and TRBJ2-5; 7 bases line up with TRBD2. The receptor was isolated from a woman aged 30 to 39 with acute or convalescent COVID-19. Sequencing used peripheral blood. The CDR3 coding sequence is TGTGCCAGCAGTGATCTAGCGGAAGAGACCCAGTACTTC. Translating it yields CASSDLAEETQYF. Full variable domain (missing parts from reference TRBV2 and TRBJ2-5): EPEVTQTPSHQVTQMGQEVILRCVPISNHLYFYWYRQILGQKVEFLVSFYNNEISEKSEIFDDQFSVERPDGSNFTLKIRSTKLEDSAMYFCASSDLAEETQYFGPGTRLLVL.